One and the same sample provided the 5 T cell receptor beta chains below, sequenced in a study of Ad26.COV2.S vaccination and SARS-CoV-2 variants. Treatment here: approximately 18 received Ad26.COV2.S at low or high dose, single or two shots; a few received placebo; per-sample allocation not given. Following the first vaccine or placebo injection, samples were taken on day 63. Measured with immunoSEQ multiplex PCR; TCRdb has only the in-frame clones, and not every one. This table holds 350,000 to 500,000 clones, approximately 89% found once. This specimen was peripheral blood, taken in a trial of Ad26.COV2.S vaccine versus placebo. The receptors originated from a person between 18 and 60 years old who received the Ad26.COV2.S COVID-19 vaccine or a placebo.

The rearrangement links TRBV6-5 to TRBJ1-1, with D uncertain. Germline assignment: CDR1 MNHEY and CDR2 SVGAGI. V lost 6 bases and J lost 6, with 20 bases in between. The CDR3 length is 15 residues. The DNA for the CDR3 is TGTGCCAGCAGCTATCCGGGCCAACCCGATGCTGAAGCTTTCTTT. Translating gives CASSYPGQPDAEAFF.

The chain uses TRBV6-2 or TRBV6-3 and TRBJ2-1, with a tentative D call TRBD2 (6 bases). CDR1 MNHEY and CDR2 SVGEGT come from the germline V gene. The V and J ends lost 3 bases and 4 bases respectively, with 16 bases between them. The CDR3 spans 16 residues. CDR3 in DNA: TGTGCCAGCAGTTATTCTCTCTCGCGGGAATACAATGAGCAGTTCTTC. Encoded protein: CASSYSLSREYNEQFF.

The genes are TRBV6-2 or TRBV6-3 and TRBJ2-7; D is uncertain. The CDR3 is 13 amino acids. The V gene's germline CDR1 is MNHEY and CDR2 SVGEGT. Between the trimmed V and J ends, which lost 4 bases and 4 bases, there was a span of 11 bases. CDR3 bases: TGTGCCAGCAGTTTATCCGGGTTGTACGAGCAGTACGTC. Protein: CASSLSGLYEQYV.

The gene calls are TRBV4-2 and TRBJ1-3; D unclear. The CDR3 loop spans 15 amino acids. CDR1 is LGHNA and CDR2 is YNFKEQ in the germline V gene. V lost 4 bases to trimming and J lost 9 bases, with 19 bases between them. The CDR3 nucleotides are TGTGCCAGCAGCCCCCTGGCCGGGCTGGCCGGCACCATATATTTT. Residues: CASSPLAGLAGTIYF.

The V call is TRBV6-1, the J call TRBJ1-2; no clear D. CDR3 length: 11 residues. V was trimmed by 5 bases and J by 8 bases, leaving 9 bases between them. The germline gives CDR1 MNHNS, CDR2 SASEGT. This chain's CDR3 is CASSLLAGYTF. The CDR3 DNA reads TGTGCCAGCAGTCTATTAGCAGGCTACACCTTC.